The next 6 T cell receptor beta chains were all read from a single sample in a study of human T cells and chemical hapten exposure. TCRdb reprocessed the RACE reads with MiXCR, giving one entry per CDR3 protein. The sample consists of approximately 82,000 distinct CDR3 sequences, 6.6% of them appearing once. Time point in this sample: patch test 2, 6 weeks after DPC sensitization. Treatment reported: therapeutic diphenylcyclopropenone sensitization with weekly scalp DPC. The specimen was whole blood, collected in connection with sensitization to the hapten diphenylcyclopropenone (DPC). The receptors originated from a woman in her thirties with alopecia areata. Some clones in this sample may be carry-over from other donors' samples.

This clonotype was seen only a few times. The chain uses TRBV29-1 and TRBJ2-7; no reliable D call. CDR1 and CDR2 (germline): SQVTM, ANQGSEA. This CDR3 is 11 amino acids long. Trimming pared 7 bases from V and 3 bases from J, leaving 10 bases between. The CDR3 here is CSGRNSYEQYF. Written as DNA, the CDR3 is TGCAGCGGAAGGAACAGCTACGAGCAGTACTTC.

This clonotype showed up just once. This sequence may be a read error, since a much larger clone differs from it by one base. This rearrangement joins TRBV29-1 to TRBJ1-5; no clear D. V lost 4 bases and J lost 3, with 4 bases in between. Germline V gene lookup returns CDR1 SQVTM and CDR2 ANQGSEA. The CDR3 totals 11 residues. This CDR3 reads CSVGDNQPQHF. Here the CDR3 DNA reads TGCAGCGTTGGAGACAATCAGCCCCAGCATTTT.

This clonotype has a count of ten or more. The chain employs TRBV6-2 or TRBV6-3 and TRBJ2-3; the match to TRBD1 covers 8 bases. In germline, CDR1 is MNHEY, CDR2 SVGEGT. The CDR3 contains 13 residues. The V and J ends lost 9 bases and 2 bases, in that order; junction bases with no gene match: 4. The CDR3 loop is CASRDRPTDTQYF. The DNA of the CDR3 is TGTGCCAGTCGGGACAGGCCCACAGATACGCAGTATTTT.

This clonotype was seen repeatedly, ten times or more. This chain links TRBV29-1 with TRBJ1-1; D is ambiguous. The CDR3 totals 13 residues. Germline-derived CDR1 and CDR2 are SQVTM and ANQGSEA. V was pared by 0 bases and J by 2 bases, with 7 bases between. The CDR3 spells CSVEDRINTEAFF. Written as DNA, the CDR3 is TGCAGCGTTGAAGATCGAATAAACACTGAAGCTTTCTTT.

This clonotype has ten or more counts. The chain carries TRBV3-1 and TRBJ2-1, with 12 positions matching TRBD2. Germline CDR1 is LGHDT and CDR2 is YNNKEL (reference sequence). The CDR3 contains 15 residues. J lost 5 bases, V lost 5 bases, and 4 bases had no gene match. CDR3 DNA sequence: TGTGCCAGCAGCGCGACTAGCGGGGGTAACAATGAGCAGTTCTTC. As protein: CASSATSGGNNEQFF.

This clonotype was seen many times. The rearrangement uses TRBV10-3 and TRBJ1-1; possible D gene TRBD1, 5 bases. Germline CDR1 ENHRY, CDR2 SYGVKD. Between the trimmed V and J ends, which lost 3 bases and 0 bases, there was a span of 11 bases. CDR3 length: 15 residues. The CDR3 sequence is CAISDPTGLNTEAFF. The CDR3 nucleotides are TGTGCCATCAGTGATCCTACAGGTTTGAACACTGAAGCTTTCTTT.